Below are 4 T cell receptor beta chains sequenced from a single sample in a study of cytomegalovirus exposure and HLA in healthy donors. It was with 60 Vbeta and 13 Jbeta primers that the PCR ran. Data came from immunoSEQ multiplex PCR; TCRdb stores just in-frame clones and leaves some out. In the table there are about 140,000 clones, approximately 57% of which are singletons. The material sequenced was PBMCs. These receptors all come from a male donor in good health and CMV-seronegative.

The sample holds one count of this clone. The V and J genes are TRBV27 and TRBJ1-5; D is perhaps TRBD1 (6 bases). Germline V lookup: CDR1 MNHEY, CDR2 SMNVEV (reference sequence). Trimming cost V 0 bases and J 3 bases, with 9 bases left between them. The CDR3 is 15 residues long. The CDR3 coding sequence is TGTGCCAGCAGTTTATCGGACAGCTCCAATCAGCCCCAGCATTTT. Translating it yields CASSLSDSSNQPQHF.

V gene TRBV29-1 combines with J gene TRBJ2-5, with TRBD1 matching 7 bases. Trimming removed 3 bases from V and 5 bases from J; junction bases left unmatched: 6. This CDR3 spans 13 amino acids. Germline V gene data show CDR1 as SQVTM and CDR2 as ANQGSEA. The CDR3 sequence is CSVETGSGETQYF. Written as DNA, the CDR3 is TGCAGCGTTGAGACAGGGAGTGGGGAGACCCAGTACTTC.

The chain employs TRBV28 and TRBJ1-1, with TRBD1 as a possible D gene (6 bases). V lost 4 bases to trimming and J lost 5 bases, with 14 bases between them. Germline CDR1 MDHEN, CDR2 SYDVKM. The CDR3 is 14 amino acids. The CDR3 here is CASSYRGGETEAFF. CDR3 bases: TGTGCCAGCAGTTATCGCGGGGGCGAAACTGAAGCTTTCTTT.

The V and J genes are TRBV4-2 and TRBJ2-1; 10 bases match TRBD2. This CDR3 has 17 amino acids. Germline CDR1 reads LGHNA; CDR2 reads YNFKEQ. V was clipped by 0 bases and J by 0 bases; unmatched bases: 2. The CDR3 spells CASSQESGGGSYNEQFF. CDR3 in DNA: TGTGCCAGCAGCCAAGAGAGCGGGGGGGGCTCCTACAATGAGCAGTTCTTC.